This T cell receptor beta chain was retrieved from a study of CDR3 diversity in severe acne (dated by TCRdb to about 2019). Only a few counts were recorded for this clonotype. Its specific antigen is unknown. No base-level quality is on record; no much larger clone is a single base apart. Libraries came from PCR. Data came from an Illumina HiSeq 2000. TCRdb applied fastp at Q25 and MiXCR to the public reads, then kept only in-frame beta chains. One record per CDR3 amino acid sequence lists the most common genes and DNA. In all, the sample holds 97,000 or so distinct CDR3 sequences, and around 56% of those were seen once. The ten largest clones add up to around 12% of the sample. Looking up the germline V gene yields CDR1 SGHRS and CDR2 YFSETQ. Unmatched junction bases come to 19, with V trimmed by 4 bases and J by 0 bases. The CDR3, cysteine through phenylalanine, is 20 amino acids long. Only the CDR3 region is kept as DNA, spanning 60 bases read in frame from base 1.

The sample taken for sequencing was blood. The sequence was collected from a male donor with acne. This receptor chain uses TRBV5-1 and TRBJ2-1; 7 central nucleotides agree with TRBD2. CDR3 region: CASSPWTRGNPESSYNEQFF. Here is the DNA: TGCGCCAGCAGCCCCTGGACTAGAGGAAACCCCGAGAGCTCCTACAATGAGCAGTTCTTC.